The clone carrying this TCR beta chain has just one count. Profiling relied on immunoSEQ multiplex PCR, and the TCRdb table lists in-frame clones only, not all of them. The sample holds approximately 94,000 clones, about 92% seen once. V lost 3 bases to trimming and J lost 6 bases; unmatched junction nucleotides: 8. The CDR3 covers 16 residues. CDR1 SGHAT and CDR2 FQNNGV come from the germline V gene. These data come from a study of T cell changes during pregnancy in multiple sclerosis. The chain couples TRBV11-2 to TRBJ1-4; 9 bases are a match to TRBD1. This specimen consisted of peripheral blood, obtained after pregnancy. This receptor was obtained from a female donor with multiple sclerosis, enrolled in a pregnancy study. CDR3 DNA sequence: TGTGCCAGCAGCTTTTCCCCTTGGACAGGGGATGAAAAACTGTTTTTT. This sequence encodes CASSFSPWTGDEKLFF.